This paragraph reports one T cell receptor (beta chain). The data stem from a study of spatial heterogeneity in lung cancer. Across the study: Donation came from around 77 patients with untreated early-stage non-small cell lung cancer. Any follow-up PBMC samples that were available went on to be sequenced, and the median time to follow-up was around 2 years after resection.

Via MiXCR, TCRdb re-called the 5' RACE reads, giving one row per CDR3 protein. The data show 95,000 to 120,000 distinct CDR3 sequences, under 14% seen once. This CDR3 is built from 14 residues. Trimming took 5 bases from V and 2 from J, leaving 12 bases between them. The V gene's germline CDR1 is MDHEN and CDR2 SYDVKM. The time point: blood at routine non-recurrence follow-up after resection. The sequenced material consisted of unsorted whole RNA from tumor, nontumor lung or frozen PBMC. Source: PBMCs, taken at follow-up. The chain recombines TRBV28 with TRBJ2-5; possible D gene TRBD1, 6 bases. The origin of this receptor is a female donor with early-stage non-small cell lung cancer. Here the CDR3 DNA reads TGTGCCAGCAGTACATTACAGGGACAAGAGACCCAGTACTTC. Translation: CASSTLQGQETQYF.